The source of this T cell receptor (beta chain) is a study of CD8+CD57+ T cells in acquired aplastic anemia. On this clonotype itself: Its antigen is still unknown. The junction shows a germline mismatch at one end, possibly a read error.

CDR3 size: 13 residues. Germline-derived CDR1 and CDR2 are MGHDK and SYGVNS. TCR beta VDJ and CDR3 were profiled, and genomic DNA was the template. TCRdb used MiXCR to reprocess the reads, holding one entry per CDR3 protein. Of roughly 51,000 distinct CDR3 sequences listed, roughly 69% were seen once; the top ten hold 30% to 40%. General study points: About 29 sequences, all CD8+ CDR3, were shared between patients and controls.

The V gene is TRBV25-1, the J gene TRBJ1-2, with a possible D match to TRBD1 (5 bases). The sample comprised sorted CD4+, CD8+, or CD8+CD57+ T cells (not recorded which) from PBMCs. The receptor was isolated from a human donor in good health, serving as a control. CDR3: CASSVQGNYGYTF. CDR3 DNA sequence: TGTGCTAGCAGTGTTCAGGGTAACTATGGCTACACCTTC.